This T cell receptor (beta chain) was obtained from a study of cytotoxic CD8 clonotypes in ibrutinib-treated CLL. Study results and limitations: Progressing and sustained-remission patients had different sampling times. Under therapy, public clonotypes either contracted or stayed stable, and they were uncommon.

The CDR3 contains 17 residues. After removal of 3 bases from V and 5 bases from J, the junction contained 7 bases not matched to a gene. Germline CDR1 and CDR2: LNHDA and SQIVND (reference sequence). Depths of 1 in 200,000 to 1 in 1 million T cells were the sequencing target. The data were produced by immunoSEQ multiplex PCR, yet TCRdb's version contains in-frame clones alone and is incomplete. Here the sample spans approximately 150,000 clones, approximately 80% being singletons. Of note for this clone: Antigen: not known.

This clonotype originated in a human donor with chronic lymphocytic leukemia. This rearrangement joins TRBV19 to TRBJ2-2; 12 bases agree with TRBD2. Sequencing was performed on PBMCs, taken after 24 months of ibrutinib treatment. CDR3 amino acids: CASSISRLAGVTGELFF. In DNA form, the CDR3 reads TGTGCCAGTAGTATCTCCCGACTAGCGGGAGTTACCGGGGAGCTGTTTTTT. Using reference TRBV19 and TRBJ2-2 for the parts outside the CDR3, the full variable domain is DGGITQSPKYLFRKEGQNVTLSCEQNLNHDAMYWYRQDPGQGLRLIYYSQIVNDFQKGDIAEGYSVSREKKESFPLTVTSAQKNPTAFYLCASSISRLAGVTGELFFGEGSRLTVL.